This TCR beta chain stems from a study of CD8+ T cells in alopecia areata. Turning to the study itself: For 6 to 18 months, tofacitinib was taken, and 6 months off drug followed. Study results and limitations: Elevated clonality characterized lesional scalp relative to normal scalp, particularly in alopecia totalis/universalis.

Regarding treatment: oral pan-JAK inhibitor, 5-10 mg twice daily. Investigators isolated RNA and reverse transcribed it into cDNA to act as the sequencing template. Assay used: immunoSEQ multiplex PCR; TCRdb lists only in-frame clones, some missing. Found here are roughly 76,000 clones, 25% to 35% of them singletons; the top ten hold just under 15%. Turning to this clone: Its target is unknown.

Germline V CDR1 and CDR2: SGDLS, YYNGEE. The V gene lost 3 bases and the J gene lost 0 bases, with 9 bases spanning the gap. There are 14 residues in the CDR3. Source: CD8+ T cells sorted from blood, taken at week 4, from a patient treated with tofacitinib. This receptor was identified in a human donor with alopecia areata. The chain carries TRBV9 and TRBJ1-1; TRBD1 is a possible D gene (6 bases). DNA of the CDR3: TGTGCCAGCAGCGAGCAGGGGCTGAACACTGAAGCTTTCTTT. Its protein product is CASSEQGLNTEAFF.